The 12 T cell receptor beta chains in this list originate from one sample, sequenced in a study of CD8+ T cells in alopecia areata. Extraction of RNA preceded its reverse transcription into cDNA, which served as the sequencing template. Only in-frame clones appear in the TCRdb table, and some are missing; sequencing was by immunoSEQ multiplex PCR. Seen here are about 120,000 clones, more than 30% observed once, and the top ten hold 3.1%. Specimen: CD4+ T cells sorted from blood. The receptors come from a human donor with alopecia areata.

The V gene is TRBV29-1, the J gene TRBJ2-1; TRBD2 agrees at 8 bases. CDR1 is SQVTM and CDR2 is ANQGSEA in the germline V gene. The CDR3 consists of 18 residues. V was clipped by 2 bases and J by 4 bases; unmatched bases: 16. In nucleotides, the CDR3 is TGCAGCGTTGAATTTAGCGGGGTGTTCTTTAACGTTTACAATGAGCAGTTCTTC. Translating gives CSVEFSGVFFNVYNEQFF.

This clone was detected many times. The chain has TRBV23-1 and TRBJ1-5; a weak D match, TRBD1 (5 bases). TRBV23-1 carries the ORF label, with uncertain function. The CDR3 is 14 amino acids. V lost 4 bases, J lost 4 bases, and 11 bases lay in between. CDR3 loop: CASSRDSLNQPQHF. The CDR3 region has the DNA TGCGCCAGCAGTCGAGACAGTTTGAATCAGCCCCAGCATTTT.

To note about this clone: Lacking the conserved final phenylalanine or tryptophan, this CDR3 likely reflects a read error. It is unclear where the CDR3 begins or ends on the DNA, so no DNA is shown, and the CDR3 is as TCRdb lists it. The chain employs TRBV5-1 and TRBJ1-1. The CDR3 comprises 10 residues, both ends counted. The germline V gene has CDR1 SGHRS and CDR2 YFSETQ. CDR3 region: CASSLKADPG.

V usage is TRBV6-5 and J usage is TRBJ1-4; weak D call: TRBD1 (6 bases). This CDR3 comprises 15 residues. The germline V gene has CDR1 MNHEY and CDR2 SVGAGI. V dropped 0 bases and J dropped 11 bases, with 16 bases sitting between them. CDR3 nucleotides: TGTGCCAGCAGTTACTCCGACAGACTCCAGGGGAAACTGTTTTTT. Protein: CASSYSDRLQGKLFF.

The chain couples TRBV30 to TRBJ1-2; 10 bases fit TRBD1. The CDR3 sequence is 15 residues long. Unmatched junction bases numbered 7, after V lost 2 bases and J lost 4 bases. The germline V gene has CDR1 GTSNPN and CDR2 SVGIG (reference sequence). CDR3: CAWSLAGQGIYGYTF. CDR3 nucleotide sequence: TGTGCCTGGAGTCTGGCGGGACAGGGGATCTATGGCTACACCTTC.

This chain links TRBV5-1 with TRBJ2-1, with 8 nucleotides matching TRBD2. Germline loops: CDR1 SGHRS, CDR2 YFSETQ. V lost 4 bases to trimming and J lost 4 bases; unmatched junction nucleotides: 7. The CDR3 length is 15 residues. CDR3 sequence (DNA): TGCGCCAGCAGCATACCGGGAGGGCCGTACAATGAGCAGTTCTTC. Translation: CASSIPGGPYNEQFF.

V and J are TRBV5-1 and TRBJ2-1; D possibly corresponds to TRBD1 (5 bases). V lost 1 base, J lost 0 bases, and 14 bases lay in between. In germline, CDR1 is SGHRS, CDR2 YFSETQ. The CDR3 has 17 amino acids. This CDR3 reads CASSLWGSASSYNEQFF. The CDR3 DNA follows: TGCGCCAGCAGCTTGTGGGGCAGCGCTAGCTCCTACAATGAGCAGTTCTTC.

This clone was detected only a few times. The chain couples TRBV11-2 to TRBJ2-1, with no clear D. The CDR3 runs 13 residues. V was clipped by 1 base and J by 6 bases, with 7 bases between them. Germline CDR1 SGHAT, CDR2 FQNNGV. CDR3 nucleotide sequence: TGTGCCAGCAGCTTAGGGCAAATCAATGAGCAGTTCTTC. This encodes CASSLGQINEQFF.

This clone was detected only a few times. The CDR3 bases are TGCAGCGTTGAGGGGGGAAGCACAGATACGCAGTATTTT. Its translation: CSVEGGSTDTQYF. The V and J genes are TRBV29-1 and TRBJ2-3, with D perhaps TRBD2 (6 bases). Trimming took off 3 bases at V and 0 bases at J, with 7 bases between the two ends. The CDR3 totals 13 residues. CDR1 and CDR2 from the germline V gene are SQVTM and ANQGSEA.

This rearrangement joins TRBV12-5 to TRBJ1-1; the D is unclear. Germline V gene sequence: CDR1 LGHNT, CDR2 FRNRAP. The CDR3 has 13 residues. Trimming left V 4 bases short and J 3 bases short, with 9 bases between. The DNA for the CDR3 is TGTGCTAGTGGTTCACGGCCAGACACTGAAGCTTTCTTT. It translates to CASGSRPDTEAFF.

This clone has only a few counts. V is TRBV23-1 and J is TRBJ1-2, with 9 bases aligning to TRBD1. TRBV23-1 is recorded as an ORF, its role being uncertain. Trimming at V came to 5 bases and at J to 5 bases, leaving 9 bases not matched to a gene. The CDR3 is 15 amino acids. CDR3 bases: TGCGCCAGCAGTGCGGAACAGGGGGCCTTTTATGGCTACACCTTC. Its translation: CASSAEQGAFYGYTF.

This rearrangement joins TRBV5-6 to TRBJ1-6; D perhaps matches TRBD1 (5 bases). Germline V CDR1 and CDR2: SGHDT, YYEEEE. The V and J ends lost 3 bases and 6 bases respectively, with 10 bases between them. The CDR3 sequence is 14 residues long. CDR3 residues: CASSSGPPNSPLHF. The CDR3 bases are TGTGCCAGCAGCTCGGGGCCTCCTAATTCACCCCTCCACTTT.